This TCR beta chain was obtained from a study of cytomegalovirus exposure and HLA in healthy donors. Study details: Per a later analysis, the roughly 680 first-cohort and more than 100 validation repertoires shared one platform.

Comment on this clone: Its specificity is not known.

Study outcomes and limitations: For cytomegalovirus status, the classifier reportedly gave diagnoses with high specificity and sensitivity. It was around 160 TCR beta chains that were listed as cytomegalovirus-associated. Three CMV-associated chains were confirmed in vitro to be specific for CMV antigens.

Method: immunoSEQ multiplex PCR; TCRdb's copy keeps in-frame clones and lacks some. Altogether about 150,000 clones are present, about 86% being singletons, with the ten largest covering approximately 2.2%. V shed 4 bases and J shed 1 base, with 15 bases lying between them. Germline V gene data show CDR1 as SGDLS and CDR2 as YYNGEE. The CDR3 is made up of 15 amino acids. Sequencing input: PBMCs. This chain joins TRBV9 and TRBJ2-7, with D perhaps TRBD2 (5 bases). This TCR derives from a human donor in good health. The DNA of the CDR3 is TGTGCCAGCAGCCCAATGGGTAGCGAATCCTACGAGCAGTACTTC. Encoded protein: CASSPMGSESYEQYF.